This T cell receptor (beta chain) originates from a study of response to subunit inactivated influenza vaccine. TCRdb redid the calling of the RT-PCR reads with MiXCR, one entry per CDR3 protein. Among about 830,000 distinct CDR3 sequences listed, approximately 17% were seen once. CDR1 and CDR2 from the germline V gene are SGHTA and FQGNSA. This CDR3 has 16 residues. Trimming removed 3 bases from V and 4 bases from J, with 17 bases in between. Specimen: PBMCs from blood, collected about 5 days after vaccination. This clonotype was obtained from a man aged 45 to 65 who received an inactivated influenza vaccine. V usage is TRBV7-2 and J usage is TRBJ2-3; D possibly matches TRBD1 or TRBD2 (5 bases each). In DNA form, the CDR3 reads TGTGCCAGCAGCTTGAGGATCCGGGACGTATCAGATACGCAGTATTTT. This codes for CASSLRIRDVSDTQYF.